This TCR beta chain was profiled in a study of cytomegalovirus exposure and HLA in healthy donors. Study in general: When 350 to 500 donors were genotyped, roughly 78% of them were found to fall in the Caucasian-associated ancestry cluster. Findings and limits, study-wide: Across donors, most TCRs were seen rarely, yet some public ones were widespread. The number of N-insertions in an Asian-associated ancestry cluster was reportedly below the roughly 620-donor mean in a later analysis. A link between a missense DCLRE1C variant and TCR beta V- and J-gene trimming emerged from a later analysis.

Note on this clone: Its antigen is unknown.

Amplification used 60 Vbeta primers and 13 Jbeta primers. Method: immunoSEQ multiplex PCR; TCRdb's copy keeps in-frame clones and lacks some. The sample carries about 110,000 clones, 71% recorded once. This CDR3 has 15 amino acids. Germline V CDR1 and CDR2: MNHNY, SVGAGI (reference sequence). V lost 5 bases and J lost 6; bases outside the gene matches: 8. J is TRBJ2-7 and V is TRBV6-6, with 12 bases aligning to TRBD2. Material: PBMCs. The TCR comes from a female donor in good health and CMV-seronegative. This CDR3 reads CASSISGLAGGEQYF. CDR3 bases: TGTGCCAGCAGTATATCGGGACTAGCGGGTGGCGAGCAGTACTTC.